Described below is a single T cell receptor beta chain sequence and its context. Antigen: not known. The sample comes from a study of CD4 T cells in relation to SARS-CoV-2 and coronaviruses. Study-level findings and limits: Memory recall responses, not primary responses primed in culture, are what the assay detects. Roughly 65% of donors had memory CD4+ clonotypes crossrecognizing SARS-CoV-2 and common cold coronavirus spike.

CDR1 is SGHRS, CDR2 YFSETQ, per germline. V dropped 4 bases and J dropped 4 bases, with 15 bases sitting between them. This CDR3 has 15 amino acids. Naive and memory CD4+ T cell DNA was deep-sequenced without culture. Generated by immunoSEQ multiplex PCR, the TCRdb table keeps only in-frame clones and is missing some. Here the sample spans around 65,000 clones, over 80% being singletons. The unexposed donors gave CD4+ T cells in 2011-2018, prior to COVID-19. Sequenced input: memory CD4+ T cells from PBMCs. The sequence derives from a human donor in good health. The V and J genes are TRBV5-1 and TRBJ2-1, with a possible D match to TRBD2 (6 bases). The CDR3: CASSLTSRAYNEQFF. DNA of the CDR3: TGCGCCAGCAGCCTTACTAGCAGGGCGTACAATGAGCAGTTCTTC.